The source of this T cell receptor beta chain is a study of cytomegalovirus exposure and HLA in healthy donors. The V segment lost 5 bases and the J segment 4 bases; nucleotides outside the gene matches: 8. Germline V gene sequence: CDR1 SGDLS, CDR2 YYNGEE. CDR3 length: 15 amino acids. PCR used 60 Vbeta primers and 13 Jbeta primers. Assay: immunoSEQ multiplex PCR; the TCRdb copy retains only in-frame clones and omits some. In the table there are approximately 200,000 clones, about 85% of which are singletons. The rearrangement joins TRBV9 to TRBJ2-1, with TRBD2 matching 8 bases. Sequences were obtained from PBMCs. The receptor was derived from a human donor in good health. The CDR3 reads CASSAQAGAYNEQFF. DNA for the CDR3: TGTGCCAGCAGTGCACAAGCGGGAGCTTACAATGAGCAGTTCTTC.